One and the same sample provided the 18 T cell receptor beta chains below, sequenced in a study of CD8 T cells in ankylosing spondylitis. TCRdb itself ran the 5' RACE reads through MiXCR, one entry per CDR3 protein. Here the sample spans about 150,000 distinct CDR3 sequences, around 45% being singletons. Specimen: synovial fluid, either unsorted or a sorted T cell fraction (not recorded which). The receptors shown here come from a male donor with ankylosing spondylitis.

This clonotype showed up just a few times. V is TRBV27 and J is TRBJ2-7; TRBD1 agrees at 7 bases. The CDR3 runs to 15 residues. Trimming at V came to 5 bases and at J to 2 bases, leaving 9 bases not matched to a gene. Germline CDR1 reads MNHEY; CDR2 reads SMNVEV (reference sequence). CDR3 in DNA: TGTGCCAGCAGTGATGGGACAGAAACCACCTACGAGCAGTACTTC. This translates into CASSDGTETTYEQYF.

This clonotype was seen many times. This chain links TRBV20-1 with TRBJ2-2, with a possible D match to TRBD2 (5 bases). CDR3 length equals 16 residues. Trimming shortened V by 0 bases and J by 2 bases, and 13 bases separated the two germline ends. CDR1 and CDR2 from the germline V gene are DFQATT and SNEGSKA (reference sequence). The CDR3 DNA is TGCAGTGCTAGAGACGTCGCGCGGGTAAACACCGGGGAGCTGTTTTTT. Translation: CSARDVARVNTGELFF.

This clonotype was detected a few times. The CDR3 DNA is TGCAGCGTCGGGCCGCATGCTGGCTACGAGCAGTACTTC. This gives the protein CSVGPHAGYEQYF. This chain connects TRBV29-1 to TRBJ2-7; D is unclear. In germline, CDR1 is SQVTM, CDR2 ANQGSEA. With 6 bases removed from V and 3 bases from J, the gap between germline ends came to 15 bases. The CDR3 is 13 amino acids.

This clonotype was observed once. CDR3 bases: TGCAGCGCACTAGCGGGAGTGGAGCAGTTCTTC. Its translation is CSALAGVEQFF. The V gene is TRBV29-1, the J gene TRBJ2-1; 11 bases line up with TRBD2. The CDR3 runs to 11 residues. Germline V gives CDR1 SQVTM, CDR2 ANQGSEA. J lost 10 bases, V lost 7 bases, and 3 bases had no gene match.

This clonotype was counted only a few times. The chain carries TRBV7-9 and TRBJ2-1; D is possibly TRBD2 (6 bases). The CDR3 has 13 residues. V dropped 4 bases and J dropped 6 bases, with 10 bases sitting between them. The germline V gene encodes CDR1 SEHNR and CDR2 FQNEAQ (reference sequence). CDR3 amino acids: CASSSGLTNEQFF. The CDR3 DNA reads as TGTGCCAGCAGCTCGGGACTCACCAATGAGCAGTTCTTC.

This clonotype was counted once. This chain connects TRBV7-9 to TRBJ2-3, with D perhaps being TRBD1 or TRBD2 (6 bases each). V was trimmed by 5 bases and J by 2 bases, leaving 17 bases between them. The length of the CDR3 is 16 residues. CDR1 is SEHNR, CDR2 FQNEAQ, per germline (reference sequence). In DNA, the CDR3 is TGTGCCAGCAGCACTTCCCTAGGGGGGTTCACAGATACGCAGTATTTT. This codes for CASSTSLGGFTDTQYF.

The chain has TRBV4-3 and TRBJ2-7; D ambiguous. The CDR3 is 14 residues long. The V and J ends lost 2 bases and 7 bases respectively, with 15 bases between them. From germline, CDR1 is LGHNA and CDR2 YSLEER. This CDR3 reads CASSQFSWLSEQYF. The DNA for the CDR3 is TGCGCCAGCAGCCAATTTAGTTGGCTTTCTGAGCAGTACTTC.

This clonotype was observed a few times. This sequence joins TRBV6-5 and TRBJ2-1, with D maybe TRBD2 (5 bases). Per the germline V gene, CDR1 is MNHEY and CDR2 is SVGAGI. V lost 6 bases to trimming and J lost 7 bases, with 16 bases between them. The CDR3 has 14 residues. The CDR3 sequence: CASSLLEGGNEQFF. CDR3 DNA: TGTGCCAGCAGCTTACTAGAAGGTGGGAATGAGCAGTTCTTC.

The chain recombines TRBV2 with TRBJ2-7; TRBD1 might be the D (6 bases). CDR1 and CDR2 from the germline V gene are SNHLY and FYNNEI. The CDR3 is 15 amino acids. V dropped 2 bases and J dropped 3 bases, with 14 bases sitting between them. The CDR3 reads CASSEFGTFFYEQYF. CDR3 coding DNA: TGTGCCAGCAGTGAATTCGGGACATTTTTCTACGAGCAGTACTTC.

This clonotype was counted between two and nine times. V and J are TRBV18 and TRBJ1-5; D remains ambiguous. This CDR3 region has 13 residues. V was pared by 3 bases and J by 6 bases, with 9 bases between. Germline-derived CDR1 and CDR2 are KGHSH and LQKENI. CDR3 nucleotide sequence: TGTGCCAGCTCACCCTCAAAGGCTCAGCCCCAGCATTTT. Encoded protein: CASSPSKAQPQHF.

This clonotype was counted only a few times. At one boundary the junction diverges from the germline segment, which might be a read error. The rearrangement joins TRBV6-2 or TRBV6-3 to TRBJ2-1, with TRBD2 matching 9 bases. Per germline, CDR1 MNHEY and CDR2 SVGEGT. The CDR3 contains 14 residues. The CDR3 DNA reads as TGCCCTACTCGTAGCGGGAGTAGCTTCGATGAGCAGTTCTTC. This codes for CPTRSGSSFDEQFF.

This clonotype has at least ten counts. The chain combines TRBV27 with TRBJ2-1; 12 positions match TRBD2. V shed 6 bases, J shed 3 bases, and the junction held 3 bases outside the gene matches. The germline V gene has CDR1 MNHEY and CDR2 SMNVEV (reference sequence). The CDR3 sequence is 15 residues long. The CDR3 DNA sequence: TGTGCCAGCAGCCCGGGACTAGCGGGCTACAATGAGCAGTTCTTC. Its translation is CASSPGLAGYNEQFF.

This clonotype was found a few times. This chain joins TRBV12-3 or TRBV12-4 and TRBJ1-5; D remains unclear. With 6 bases removed from V and 2 bases from J, the gap between germline ends came to 23 bases. This CDR3 has 18 residues. In DNA form, the CDR3 reads TGTGCCAGCAGCCGTTTTAGGCCTATATCCCCAGGCAATCAGCCCCAGCATTTT. Its protein product is CASSRFRPISPGNQPQHF.

This rearrangement joins TRBV20-1 to TRBJ1-5; TRBD1 matches 8 bases. With V trimmed by 1 base and J by 7 bases, 6 bases remained unmatched. The CDR3 is made up of 14 amino acids. Germline values: CDR1 DFQATT, CDR2 SNEGSKA (reference sequence). CDR3 DNA: TGCAGTGCTAGAGGACAGGGGATGGGGCAGCCCCAGCATTTT. Translation: CSARGQGMGQPQHF.

The chain recombines TRBV7-7 with TRBJ2-7, with 8 bases matching TRBD1. Unmatched junction bases numbered 22, after V lost 2 bases and J lost 7 bases. CDR1 and CDR2 from the germline V gene are SSHAT and FNYEAQ (reference sequence). This CDR3 has 19 residues. CDR3: CASSLYGRFRWQGAREQYF. CDR3 coding DNA: TGTGCCAGCAGCTTATATGGTAGATTTAGGTGGCAGGGGGCGCGTGAGCAGTACTTC. Drawing the rest from reference TRBV7-7 and TRBJ2-7, the complete variable domain is GAGVSQSPRYKVTKRGQDVTLRCDPISSHATLYWYQQALGQGPEFLTYFNYEAQPDKSGLPSDRFSAERPEGSISTLTIQRTEQRDSAMYRCASSLYGRFRWQGAREQYFGPGTRLTVT.

This clonotype was detected a few times. The chain joins TRBV7-9 to TRBJ1-2; D is perhaps TRBD1 (6 bases). The V gene's germline CDR1 is SEHNR and CDR2 FQNEAQ (reference sequence). This CDR3 contains 16 residues. V was shortened by 4 bases and J by 0 bases, with 15 bases between the two germline ends. DNA of the CDR3: TGTGCCAGCAGCTATAGAAAGGACAGAGCTAACTATGGCTACACCTTC. This sequence encodes CASSYRKDRANYGYTF.

The V call is TRBV2, the J call TRBJ1-5, with 8 bases matching TRBD1. CDR3 length: 13 residues. V lost 10 bases to trimming and J lost 2 bases; unmatched junction nucleotides: 4. The germline gives CDR1 SNHLY, CDR2 FYNNEI. The CDR3 spells CATSGQGNQPQHF. CDR3 coding DNA: TGTGCCACCTCGGGACAGGGCAATCAGCCCCAGCATTTT.

The chain links TRBV5-4 to TRBJ2-7, with unresolved D. This CDR3 has 14 residues. In germline, CDR1 is SGHNT, CDR2 YYREEE (reference sequence). Deletions cut 7 bases from V and 3 bases from J, with 17 bases between. CDR3 sequence reads: CASGSVVGCYEQYF. CDR3 DNA: TGTGCCAGCGGCTCCGTGGTCGGCTGCTACGAGCAGTACTTC.